The rows below give T cell receptor beta chains drawn from one sample of a study of cytomegalovirus exposure and HLA in healthy donors. Data came from immunoSEQ multiplex PCR; TCRdb stores just in-frame clones and leaves some out. The profile covers hundreds of thousands of clones, with about 74% appearing a single time and roughly 16% taken by the ten largest. Sample: PBMCs. These receptors all stem from a man between 40 and 49 years old in good health and CMV-seronegative. CDR3s include the opening cysteine and the closing phenylalanine or tryptophan. Each record gives: V gene, CDR3 length, CDR3 protein.

TRBV27 | 16 | CASSLSSRGARNEQFF
TRBV4-2 | 16 | CASSQVASGGAYEQYF
TRBV5-6 | 16 | CASSRRQGTLPGELFF
TRBV6-6 | 16 | CASRELAGAPGDTQYF
TRBV7-8 | 13 | CASSLRTGYEQYF
TRBV6-1 | 15 | CASSVDQGFGQPQHF
TRBV28 | 14 | CASILAGAYNEQFF
TRBV28 | 15 | CASSLGGYSNQPQHF
TRBV5-1 | 17 | CASSRGTIAGPYNEQFF
TRBV7-2 | 15 | CASSPQAPGANVLTF
TRBV6-5 | 14 | CASSTGGSGNTIYF
TRBV15 | 13 | CATRDRGRAEAFF
TRBV2 | 17 | CASGDVNTSGGDYEQYF
TRBV7-9 | 16 | CASSLTSGRERETQYF
TRBV6-1 | 15 | CASSVGRGGYNEQFF
TRBV7-9 | 14 | CASSPPGGTDTQYF
TRBV7-8 | 16 | CASSLHGGGLGTEAFF
TRBV29-1 | 15 | CSVSGLAGGTDTQYF
TRBV30 | 15 | CAWRYPGTVGNTIYF
TRBV5-1 | 15 | CASSLGAPRGGGYTF
TRBV5-4 | 15 | CASSLPNDRIYGYTF
TRBV9 | 17 | CASSVAMTSGYTSEQFF
TRBV10-3 | 17 | CAISEASGSPSYNEQFF
TRBV7-2 | 14 | CASQVAGGTDTQYF
TRBV7-3 | 15 | CASSSQGADTDTQYF
TRBV2 | 11 | CASTGGDEAFF
TRBV7-9 | 16 | CASSDQGSRGTGELFF
TRBV23-1 | 17 | CASSPHASRGSNEKLFF
TRBV6-5 | 15 | CASSTGTGVLYEQYF
TRBV18 | 13 | CASSAARQETQYF
TRBV30 | 15 | CAWRVSSGAYYEQYF
TRBV7-3 | 16 | CASSTSGLADYNEQFF
TRBV7-9 | 15 | CASSLSGSGANVLTF
TRBV28 | 15 | CASSLADRGDQPQHF
TRBV6-1 | 13 | CATLKLGFTEQFF
TRBV14 | 15 | CASSQDGWAGSLQYF
TRBV5-1 | 15 | CASTVQGGNTGELFF
TRBV9 | 12 | CASSVPRETQYF
TRBV6-6 | 12 | CASADGIYEQYF
TRBV18 | 13 | CASSPWPGETQYF
TRBV11-3 | 14 | CASSSGGRTGELFF
TRBV5-6 | 13 | CASSFERGNEQFF
TRBV5-6 | 15 | CASSLEVADENTQYF
TRBV2 | 13 | CASSGGENQPQHF
TRBV29-1 | 13 | CSVASGTTYEQYF
TRBV10-3 | 15 | CASGTGFISDQPQHF